This TCR beta chain was profiled in a study of cytomegalovirus exposure and HLA in healthy donors. Study-wide points: Based on reports, TCR beta sequences accurately predicted HLA-A and HLA-B alleles for most subjects. The investigators catalogued some 160 TCR beta chains as cytomegalovirus-associated.

60 Vbeta and 13 Jbeta primers were used in PCR. Repertoires were generated with immunoSEQ multiplex PCR, while TCRdb's copy carries only in-frame clones and drops some. The sample carries 80,000 to 100,000 clones, roughly 76% recorded once. Remarks on this clone: Its antigen is still unknown. The conserved closing phenylalanine or tryptophan is absent in this CDR3, likely reflecting a read error.

Sequencing was carried out using PBMCs. This clonotype was sampled from a man aged 40-49 years in good health and CMV-seronegative.

CDR3 in DNA: TGTGCCTGGAGTGTAGGAGGGCGAAACACCATATATGTT. Translating it yields CAWSVGGRNTIYV. The chain uses TRBV30 and TRBJ1-3; D is ambiguous. The CDR3 runs to 13 residues. Germline CDR1 GTSNPN, CDR2 SVGIG (reference sequence). V was clipped by 0 bases and J by 5 bases, with 8 bases between them.